One sample yielded the 27 T cell receptor beta chains listed below, sequenced in a study of T-cell reconstitution after alpha-beta-depleted transplantation in children. Preparation of the TCRbeta library involved a method that used unique molecular identifiers. TCRdb processed the PCR reads anew with MiXCR; each CDR3 protein has one entry. The data contain around 960,000 distinct CDR3 sequences, about 29% of them singletons. This specimen consisted of PBMCs, mostly from graft donor cells, obtained 360 days after TCRalphabeta/CD19-depleted stem cell transplant. Every receptor here comes from a boy in the first two years of life who had a stem cell transplant for SCID, so the T cells may come from the graft donor.

The chain is built from TRBV7-9 and TRBJ2-3; no clear D. There are 14 residues in the CDR3. Trimming left V 2 bases short and J 2 bases short, with 8 bases between. Per the germline V gene, CDR1 is SEHNR and CDR2 is FQNEAQ (reference sequence). The CDR3 DNA sequence: TGTGCCAGCAGCTTATCCCCCATCACAGATACGCAGTATTTT. This sequence encodes CASSLSPITDTQYF.

In this sample, this clonotype turned up once. The V call is TRBV3-1, the J call TRBJ2-3, with D unclear. V was trimmed by 8 bases and J by 0 bases, leaving 9 bases between them. Germline lookup yields CDR1 LGHDT and CDR2 YNNKEL (reference sequence). CDR3 size: 13 residues. CDR3 sequence reads: CASGAFSTDTQYF. As DNA, the CDR3 is TGTGCCAGCGGAGCGTTCAGCACAGATACGCAGTATTTT.

The chain joins TRBV7-3 to TRBJ2-3, with 7 bases that match TRBD1. Germline V gene data show CDR1 as SGHTA and CDR2 as FQGTGA. This CDR3 has 16 amino acids. With 0 bases clipped from V and 1 base from J, the junction kept 4 bases outside the gene matches. The CDR3 region has the DNA TGTGCCAGCAGCTTAACGCGCGACAGGGGCACAGATACGCAGTATTTT. It specifies CASSLTRDRGTDTQYF.

V and J are TRBV18 and TRBJ1-2; 8 bases are shared with TRBD1. This CDR3 comprises 14 residues. J lost 4 bases, V lost 5 bases, and 6 bases had no gene match. Germline V gives CDR1 KGHSH, CDR2 LQKENI. The CDR3 here is CASSLDRARYGYTF. The CDR3 DNA reads as TGTGCCAGCTCATTGGACAGGGCCCGCTATGGCTACACCTTC.

The chain combines TRBV5-1 with TRBJ2-1, with a possible D match to TRBD2 (5 bases). Germline CDR1 reads SGHRS; CDR2 reads YFSETQ. Trimming shortened V by 4 bases and J by 14 bases, and 16 bases separated the two germline ends. The length of the CDR3 is 12 residues. As DNA, the CDR3 is TGCGCCAGCAGCCCGATCCGGGATCCGAAGTTCTTC. Translating it yields CASSPIRDPKFF.

This clonotype has more than one count but fewer than ten. As DNA, the CDR3 is TGTGCCAGCAGTGAACCCCCCGTGGGCCCCGGAGAGACCCAGTACTTC. This encodes CASSEPPVGPGETQYF. V gene TRBV2 combines with J gene TRBJ2-5; D remains ambiguous. Trimming removed 2 bases at V and 4 bases at J, with 17 bases between. Germline V CDR1 and CDR2: SNHLY, FYNNEI. The CDR3 contains 16 residues.

The rearrangement uses TRBV2 and TRBJ1-2; TRBD1 agrees at 7 bases. Germline V CDR1 and CDR2: SNHLY, FYNNEI. V gave up 3 bases and J gave up 4 bases; unmatched junction bases: 5. This CDR3 is built from 14 residues. CDR3 sequence reads: CASSDKGAGYGYTF. The CDR3, as DNA: TGTGCCAGCAGTGATAAGGGGGCTGGCTATGGCTACACCTTC.

This clonotype turned up a few times. The rearrangement links TRBV7-2 to TRBJ2-1; 10 bases align to TRBD2. The CDR3 has 17 amino acids. J was trimmed by 8 bases and V by 3 bases; bases with no gene match: 13. CDR1 and CDR2 from the germline V gene are SGHTA and FQGNSA. The CDR3 DNA reads as TGTGCCAGCAGCTTCGTTGGAGCGGGGGGGCTGGGGGATGAGCAGTTCTTC. This translates into CASSFVGAGGLGDEQFF.

The chain recombines TRBV20-1 with TRBJ2-7; D possibly uses TRBD1 or TRBD2 (5 bases each). This CDR3 is built from 13 residues. The V end was cut by 3 bases, the J end by 1 base, with 10 bases between. The V gene's germline CDR1 is DFQATT and CDR2 SNEGSKA (reference sequence). CDR3 bases: TGCAGTGCTAGGGGGACCCCTTCCTACGAGCAGTACTTC. Its translation: CSARGTPSYEQYF.

The chain combines TRBV4-3 with TRBJ2-3; D uncertain. Trimming removed 0 bases at V and 2 bases at J, with 9 bases between. This CDR3 has 15 amino acids. Germline V gene sequence: CDR1 LGHNA, CDR2 YSLEER. CDR3 DNA: TGCGCCAGCAGCCAAGATCCGGTGTTCACAGATACGCAGTATTTT. It yields the protein CASSQDPVFTDTQYF.

This clonotype has more than one count but fewer than ten. The rearrangement links TRBV3-1 to TRBJ2-1, with D unresolved. This CDR3 region has 12 residues. Trimming cost V 1 base and J 11 bases, with 9 bases left between them. In germline, CDR1 is LGHDT, CDR2 YNNKEL (reference sequence). The CDR3 spells CASSQGLTQQFF. In DNA, the CDR3 is TGTGCCAGCAGCCAAGGGCTAACCCAGCAGTTCTTC.

This clonotype has more than one count but fewer than ten. J is TRBJ2-1 and V is TRBV20-1, with a weak D call TRBD1 (5 bases). Germline CDR1 and CDR2: DFQATT and SNEGSKA (reference sequence). The length of the CDR3 is 14 residues. Trimming left V 4 bases short and J 6 bases short, with 16 bases between. The CDR3 DNA is TGCAGTGCTACTCCGTCAGGGATTGCCAATGAGCAGTTCTTC. Its protein is CSATPSGIANEQFF.

The chain uses TRBV7-9 and TRBJ2-3, with 9 bases identical to TRBD1. The CDR3 extends over 16 amino acids. Trimming took 5 bases from V and 6 from J; bases not matched to a gene: 12. Germline CDR1 reads SEHNR; CDR2 reads FQNEAQ (reference sequence). CDR3 bases: TGTGCCAGCAGCCCGGCGAAGGGACAGGGAGAGGATACGCAGTATTTT. Protein product: CASSPAKGQGEDTQYF.

This chain links TRBV12-3 or TRBV12-4 with TRBJ2-3, with 8 bases matching TRBD2. V shed 6 bases, J shed 1 base, and the junction held 3 bases outside the gene matches. The CDR3 is 14 residues long. Written as DNA, the CDR3 is TGTGCCAGCAGGAAACTAGCGGGCACAGATACGCAGTATTTT. This sequence encodes CASRKLAGTDTQYF.

The rearrangement joins TRBV5-5 to TRBJ2-1; D is uncertain. The germline V and J ends were trimmed by 2 bases and 6 bases, with 9 bases remaining between them. Germline values: CDR1 SGHKS, CDR2 YYEKEE (reference sequence). The length of the CDR3 is 13 residues. The CDR3 coding sequence is TGTGCCAGCAGCTTCCTGCCTACCAATGAGCAGTTCTTC. It is translated as CASSFLPTNEQFF.

The V and J genes are TRBV30 and TRBJ2-3; TRBD2 matches 12 bases. CDR3 size: 13 residues. The germline gives CDR1 GTSNPN, CDR2 SVGIG (reference sequence). V shed 6 bases, J shed 4 bases, and the junction held 2 bases outside the gene matches. The CDR3 loop reads CACSSGGADTQYF. In DNA, the CDR3 is TGTGCCTGTTCTAGCGGGGGGGCAGATACGCAGTATTTT.

V usage is TRBV4-1 and J usage is TRBJ2-1; D might be TRBD1 (5 bases). Trimming removed 1 base at V and 6 bases at J, with 19 bases between. In germline, CDR1 is MGHRA, CDR2 YSYEKL. The CDR3 loop spans 17 amino acids. CDR3 nucleotides: TGCGCCAGCAGCCAAGCGCTTCAGGGTTTTAGCAGCAATGAGCAGTTCTTC. Protein: CASSQALQGFSSNEQFF.

This clonotype occurred a few times. The rearrangement uses TRBV12-3 or TRBV12-4 and TRBJ2-7; D gene ambiguous. The CDR3 contains 14 residues. Trimming cost V 0 bases and J 2 bases, with 8 bases left between them. The chain's CDR3 is CASSLADGTYEQYF. DNA of the CDR3: TGTGCCAGCAGTTTAGCGGATGGGACCTACGAGCAGTACTTC.

This clonotype was found a few times. The CDR3 bases are TGTGCCAGCGGATGGCAGGGGCTAGTGAACACTGAAGCTTTCTTT. Protein product: CASGWQGLVNTEAFF. V is TRBV7-9 and J is TRBJ1-1; weak D call: TRBD1 (6 bases). In germline, CDR1 is SEHNR, CDR2 FQNEAQ (reference sequence). V shed 8 bases and J shed 0 bases, with 16 bases lying between them. The CDR3 sequence is 15 residues long.

This clonotype was found a few times. The chain recombines TRBV4-1 with TRBJ1-1; 7 bases line up with TRBD1. The CDR3 sequence is 16 residues long. Germline V CDR1 and CDR2: MGHRA, YSYEKL. V lost 0 bases and J lost 2; bases outside the gene matches: 6. The CDR3 sequence: CASSQDQGGINTEAFF. The CDR3 region has the DNA TGCGCCAGCAGCCAAGATCAAGGGGGCATAAACACTGAAGCTTTCTTT.

This clonotype was seen only a few times. V usage is TRBV7-2 and J usage is TRBJ2-7; 7 positions match TRBD1. Germline CDR1 SGHTA, CDR2 FQGNSA. This CDR3 spans 12 amino acids. With 5 bases clipped from V and 6 bases from J, the junction kept 4 bases outside the gene matches. CDR3 loop: CASSRQGFEQYF. The DNA of the CDR3 is TGTGCCAGCAGCCGACAGGGCTTCGAGCAGTACTTC.

The table lists this clonotype with a count of one. This chain links TRBV19 with TRBJ2-7; the D gene is possibly TRBD2 (6 bases). V was pared by 7 bases and J by 6 bases, with 16 bases between. Looked up from germline, CDR1 is LNHDA and CDR2 is SQIVND (reference sequence). There are 13 residues in the CDR3. CDR3 nucleotide sequence: TGTGCCAGTAACGGAGGGGTAAGGAGCGAGCAGTACTTC. Its translation: CASNGGVRSEQYF.

The chain combines TRBV20-1 with TRBJ2-7; 12 bases fit TRBD1. Germline CDR1 DFQATT, CDR2 SNEGSKA (reference sequence). The CDR3 length is 15 residues. Trimming took 2 bases from V and 3 from J; bases not matched to a gene: 5. The CDR3 DNA reads as TGCAGTGCTAGACGCCGGGACAGGGGGCTCTACGAGCAGTACTTC. Protein: CSARRRDRGLYEQYF.

For the CDR3, the DNA is TGTGCCAGCAGACCCGGACAGGGTGGATACAATGAGCAGTTCTTC. Translation gives CASRPGQGGYNEQFF. The chain couples TRBV12-3 or TRBV12-4 to TRBJ2-1; 8 bases agree with TRBD1. This CDR3 is built from 15 residues. The V gene end was trimmed by 6 bases and the J gene end by 4 bases; junction bases not matched to a gene: 8.

This clonotype has a handful of counts. The rearrangement links TRBV20-1 to TRBJ1-1; 7 nucleotides agree with TRBD1. CDR1 is DFQATT and CDR2 is SNEGSKA in the germline V gene (reference sequence). The V and J ends lost 1 base and 7 bases, in that order; junction bases with no gene match: 3. The CDR3 runs to 12 residues. The CDR3 protein is CSARGQGLEAFF. In nucleotides, the CDR3 is TGCAGTGCTAGAGGACAGGGACTTGAAGCTTTCTTT.

This clonotype came up a few times. This rearrangement joins TRBV6-5 to TRBJ2-1, with TRBD2 as a possible D gene (6 bases). Trimming pared 2 bases from V and 2 bases from J, leaving 13 bases between. CDR1 and CDR2 (germline): MNHEY, SVGAGI. CDR3 length equals 16 residues. CDR3 sequence reads: CASSYEGTAAYNEQFF. The CDR3 bases are TGTGCCAGCAGTTACGAGGGGACTGCAGCCTACAATGAGCAGTTCTTC.

V gene TRBV29-1 combines with J gene TRBJ2-5; D possibly corresponds to TRBD1 (6 bases). This CDR3 region has 12 residues. The germline V gene encodes CDR1 SQVTM and CDR2 ANQGSEA. V lost 4 bases and J 5 bases, leaving 11 bases between the germline ends. In DNA form, the CDR3 reads TGCAGCGTTGTCAGGGGCGGGGAGACCCAGTACTTC. It translates to CSVVRGGETQYF.